A selection of T cell receptor beta chains follows, all from one sample in a study of response to subunit inactivated influenza vaccine. TCRdb used MiXCR to reprocess the RT-PCR reads, holding one entry per CDR3 protein. The sample consists of 650,000 to 800,000 distinct CDR3 sequences, 14% of them appearing once. The sample here was PBMCs from blood, taken 14 to 15 days before vaccination. The receptors were gathered from a man over 45 who received an inactivated influenza vaccine. Each CDR3 is given without its conserved first and last residue. Size tells how often a clone was seen (once, few, many) or the class of an expanded clone, and some rows leave it out.

V gene,J gene,clone size,CDR3 protein
TRBV19,TRBJ2-1,many,ASSLDLGHEQF
TRBV2,TRBJ2-5,few,ASSRDNEETQY
TRBV6-1,TRBJ1-4,few,ASHREGNEKLF
TRBV4-3,TRBJ2-1,few,ASSPEAYNEQF
TRBV29-1,TRBJ1-2,-,SVGADRGQNYGYT
TRBV6-2/TRBV6-3,TRBJ2-1,-,ASSYGAGGHSSYNEQF
TRBV20-1,TRBJ2-2,-,SARDQRQGVTGELF
TRBV9,TRBJ1-1,-,ASSRGGQRITEAF
TRBV4-1,TRBJ1-3,few,ASSQDVGQPFSGNTIY
TRBV7-2,TRBJ2-1,many,ASSPSGRLLSSYNEQF
TRBV5-1,TRBJ2-1,many,ASSQDASSYNEQF
TRBV5-6,TRBJ2-7,-,ASSFSLGQSTYYEQY
TRBV24-1,TRBJ2-1,-,ATSDDGRGQF
TRBV5-1,TRBJ2-3,few,ASSPTSGTTDTQY
TRBV7-2,TRBJ2-5,-,ASSSQRVQETQY
TRBV29-1,TRBJ2-2,-,SVTTVKGGEYTGELF
TRBV19,TRBJ2-7,few,ASSITTGTTYEQY
TRBV20-1,TRBJ2-1,-,SARRPYLAYNEQF
TRBV6-2/TRBV6-3,TRBJ2-5,few,ASSPLGQTHETQY
TRBV12-3/TRBV12-4,TRBJ1-5,-,ASSLSTGGLSNQPQH
TRBV10-3,TRBJ2-5,few,AIRTGSETQY
TRBV10-3,TRBJ1-1,-,AISEIGSMNTEAF
TRBV7-2,TRBJ1-5,few,ASSLVGRAGQPQH
TRBV25-1,TRBJ2-3,-,ASGDSGSTDTQY
TRBV15,TRBJ1-2,-,ATSRQGSDGYT
TRBV30,TRBJ2-1,few,AWSAGTGNYNEQF
TRBV11-2,TRBJ1-1,few,ASFGVGTEAF
TRBV5-1,TRBJ1-4,few,ASSPGQEYEKLF
TRBV10-3,TRBJ2-7,-,AISGGKAGEQY
TRBV12-3/TRBV12-4,TRBJ2-7,-,ASAKSGTTLTYEQY
TRBV24-1,TRBJ2-1,few,ATSGLLSGRASYNEQF
TRBV20-1,TRBJ2-5,few,SAWAGTEGRRDQY
TRBV28,TRBJ2-7,-,ASSLEPGLAGSYEQY